The 14 T cell receptor beta chains below come from one sample, sequenced in a study of blood T cell repertoires in COVID-19. Measured with immunoSEQ multiplex PCR; TCRdb has only the in-frame clones, and not every one. In the table there are approximately 190,000 clones, about 80% of which are singletons. Sample: peripheral blood. Receptors originate from a man aged 55 to 70 with acute or convalescent COVID-19.

This CDR3 reads CASSLLVGQTAKNIQYF. The CDR3 DNA reads as TGTGCCAGCAGCTTACTGGTGGGGCAAACAGCCAAAAACATTCAGTACTTC. The gene calls are TRBV7-8 and TRBJ2-4; possible D gene TRBD1, 5 bases. CDR1 is SGHVS and CDR2 is FQNEAQ in the germline V gene. CDR3 length: 17 amino acids. V was trimmed by 2 bases and J by 0 bases, leaving 14 bases between them. The variable domain in full, with the rest retrieved from reference TRBV7-8 and TRBJ2-4, is GAGVSQSPRYKVAKRGQDVALRCDPISGHVSLFWYQQALGQGPEFLTYFQNEAQLDKSGLPSDRFFAERPEGSVSTLKIQRTQQEDSAVYLCASSLLVGQTAKNIQYFGAGTRLSVL.

The chain recombines TRBV18 with TRBJ2-2; TRBD1 is a possible D gene (5 bases). CDR3 length: 17 residues. Trimming removed 4 bases at V and 0 bases at J, with 15 bases between. The germline V gene has CDR1 KGHSH and CDR2 LQKENI. The CDR3 DNA sequence: TGTGCCAGCTCACGGGGCTCTAGACTTCCGAACACCGGGGAGCTGTTTTTT. It codes for CASSRGSRLPNTGELFF.

The CDR3 sequence: CASSLSQGNGSPLHF. CDR3 bases: TGTGCCAGCAGTTTATCGCAGGGGAATGGATCACCCCTCCACTTT. The rearrangement uses TRBV27 and TRBJ1-6, with a weak D call TRBD1 (6 bases). The ends were cut back, 0 bases at V and 10 bases at J, with 13 bases in the middle. Germline V gene data show CDR1 as MNHEY and CDR2 as SMNVEV (reference sequence). There are 15 residues in the CDR3.

V and J are TRBV6-2 or TRBV6-3 and TRBJ2-2; TRBD2 matches 9 bases. CDR3 length equals 17 residues. CDR1 is MNHEY, CDR2 SVGEGT, per germline. V lost 0 bases to trimming and J lost 4 bases; unmatched junction nucleotides: 6. The CDR3 here is CASSYSNLAGFTGELFF. For the CDR3, the DNA is TGTGCCAGCAGTTACTCAAATCTAGCGGGATTCACCGGGGAGCTGTTTTTT.

The chain employs TRBV6-5 and TRBJ1-1; D not resolved. The V gene's germline CDR1 is MNHEY and CDR2 SVGAGI. The CDR3 runs to 12 residues. Trimming shortened V by 6 bases and J by 3 bases, and 8 bases separated the two germline ends. DNA of the CDR3: TGTGCCAGCAGGTTTGTCTACACTGAAGCTTTCTTT. Translated: CASRFVYTEAFF.

The chain employs TRBV3-1 (or the pseudogene TRBV3-2) and TRBJ2-1; D uncertain. The CDR3 covers 13 residues. From germline, CDR1 is LGHDT and CDR2 YNNKEL (reference sequence). The ends were cut back, 1 base at V and 5 bases at J, with 6 bases in the middle. CDR3 in amino acids: CASSQGTDNEQFF. CDR3 nucleotide sequence: TGTGCCAGCAGCCAAGGAACGGACAATGAGCAGTTCTTC.

The chain couples TRBV7-3 to TRBJ2-1, with D possibly TRBD2 on 5 matching bases. Germline-derived CDR1 and CDR2 are SGHTA and FQGTGA. CDR3 length: 13 residues. Deletions cut 1 base from V and 7 bases from J, with 8 bases between. In nucleotides, the CDR3 is TGTGCCAGCAGCTTAAGAGGGATGAATGAGCAGTTCTTC. It specifies CASSLRGMNEQFF.

CDR3 coding DNA: TGTGCCAGCAGTTTTGGGCAGATCTATGGCTACACCTTC. It is translated as CASSFGQIYGYTF. This sequence joins TRBV12-3 or TRBV12-4 and TRBJ1-2; D uncertain. V shed 3 bases and J shed 4 bases, with 9 bases lying between them. The CDR3 sequence is 13 residues long.

Comment on this clone: A junction end diverges from the germline sequence, so it may reflect a read error. The rearrangement joins TRBV14 to TRBJ2-7; 7 bases are a match to TRBD1. The CDR3 is made up of 15 amino acids. Germline CDR1 reads SGHDN; CDR2 reads FVKESK. This CDR3 is CASSLTGAGTYEQYF. Here the CDR3 DNA reads TGTGCCAGTAGCCTCACAGGGGCCGGAACCTACGAGCAGTACTTC.

As for this clone: The germline gene is not matched at one end of the junction; a read error may be the cause. The chain carries TRBV11-2 and TRBJ2-1; D remains ambiguous. CDR3 length: 14 amino acids. Germline lookup yields CDR1 SGHAT and CDR2 FQNNGV. CDR3 sequence: CASSASFLSPLVIF. The CDR3 bases are TGTGCCAGCAGCGCCTCCTTTCTATCCCCATTAGTGATCTTC.

This clone was recorded at least ten times. The chain joins TRBV27 to TRBJ2-5, with 8 bases identical to TRBD1. Germline loops: CDR1 MNHEY, CDR2 SMNVEV (reference sequence). Trimming cost V 6 bases and J 4 bases; bases outside gene matches: 7. The CDR3 totals 14 residues. The CDR3 region is CASSDRGGGETQYF. CDR3 coding DNA: TGTGCCAGCAGCGACAGGGGAGGAGGAGAGACCCAGTACTTC.

J is TRBJ1-5 and V is TRBV18, with 10 bases fitting TRBD1. Looked up from germline, CDR1 is KGHSH and CDR2 is LQKENI. The ends lost 2 bases at V and 2 bases at J; junction bases unmatched: 3. The CDR3 is 16 residues long. The CDR3 DNA reads TGTGCCAGCTCACCATCAGGACAGGGGGGCAATCAGCCCCAGCATTTT. Translating it yields CASSPSGQGGNQPQHF.

The chain links TRBV3-1 (or the pseudogene TRBV3-2) to TRBJ2-7; the match to TRBD1 covers 9 bases. Germline CDR1 is LGHDT and CDR2 is YNNKEL (reference sequence). The trim removed 11 bases at V and 2 bases at J, leaving 4 bases unmatched. The CDR3 is 12 residues long. CDR3 coding DNA: TGTGCCGCCGGGACAGGGCCCTACGAGCAGTACTTC. Its protein product is CAAGTGPYEQYF.

CDR3 in amino acids: CASSETGPYGYTF. The CDR3 DNA follows: TGTGCCAGCAGTGAAACAGGGCCCTATGGCTACACCTTC. The chain employs TRBV6-1 and TRBJ1-2; D possibly corresponds to TRBD1 (6 bases). CDR3 size: 13 residues. Germline V lookup: CDR1 MNHNS, CDR2 SASEGT. V lost 2 bases to trimming and J lost 4 bases, with 8 bases between them.